This T cell receptor (beta chain) comes out of a study of regulatory T cells in long-lasting Graves disease. Time point meaning: persistent/refractory GD, antithyroid drugs over 5 years with positive TRAb. Isolated PBMC RNA provided the starting material for the TCR library. Graves' disease was diagnosed by American Thyroid Association guidelines. Both iRepertoire HTBI primers and Arm-PCR of CDR3 regions were used to build the TCR beta libraries. TCRdb re-called the multiplex PCR reads with MiXCR, one entry per CDR3 protein. The repertoire holds 400,000 to 500,000 distinct CDR3 sequences, with around 23% as singletons. Germline V CDR1 and CDR2: SGHRS, YFSETQ. This CDR3 comprises 20 residues. Deletions cut 0 bases from V and 0 bases from J, with 19 bases between. In this sample, this clonotype turned up many times.

This TCR came from a female donor with Graves disease. Source: peripheral blood mononuclear cells (PBMCs), taken when the disease was refractory, from a patient treated with antithyroid drugs. The V gene is TRBV5-1, the J gene TRBJ2-6; D gene unclear. The CDR3 here is CASSLDSRRTSYSGANVLTF. CDR3 nucleotides: TGCGCCAGCAGCTTGGACTCTCGAAGAACTTCCTACTCTGGGGCCAACGTCCTGACTTTC.